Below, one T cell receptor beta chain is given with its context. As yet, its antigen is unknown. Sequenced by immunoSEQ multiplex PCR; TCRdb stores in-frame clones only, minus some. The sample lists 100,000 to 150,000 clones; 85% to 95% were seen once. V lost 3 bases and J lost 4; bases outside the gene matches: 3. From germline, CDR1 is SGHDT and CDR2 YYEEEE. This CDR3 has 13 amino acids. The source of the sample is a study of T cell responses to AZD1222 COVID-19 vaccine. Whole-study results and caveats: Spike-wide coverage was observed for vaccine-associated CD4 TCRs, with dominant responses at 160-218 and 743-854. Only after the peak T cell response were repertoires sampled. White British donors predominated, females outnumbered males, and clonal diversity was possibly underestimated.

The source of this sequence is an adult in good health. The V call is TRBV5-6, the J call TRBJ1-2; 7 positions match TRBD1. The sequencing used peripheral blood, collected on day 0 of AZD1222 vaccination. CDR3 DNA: TGTGCCAGCAGCTACGGGACAGCCTATGGCTACACCTTC. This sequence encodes CASSYGTAYGYTF.